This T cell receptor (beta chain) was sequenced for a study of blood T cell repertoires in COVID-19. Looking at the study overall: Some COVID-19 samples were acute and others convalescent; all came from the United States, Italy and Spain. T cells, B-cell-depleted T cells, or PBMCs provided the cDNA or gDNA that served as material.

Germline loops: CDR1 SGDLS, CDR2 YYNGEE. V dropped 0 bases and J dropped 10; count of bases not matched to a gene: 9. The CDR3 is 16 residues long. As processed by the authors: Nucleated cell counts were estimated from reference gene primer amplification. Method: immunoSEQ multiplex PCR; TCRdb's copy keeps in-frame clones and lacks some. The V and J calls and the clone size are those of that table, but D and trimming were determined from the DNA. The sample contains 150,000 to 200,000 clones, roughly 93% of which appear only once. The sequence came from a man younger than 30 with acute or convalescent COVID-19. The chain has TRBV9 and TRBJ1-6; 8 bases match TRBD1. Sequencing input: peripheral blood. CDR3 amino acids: CASSVAPTGEFSPLHF. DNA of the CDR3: TGTGCCAGCAGCGTAGCTCCGACAGGGGAGTTCTCACCCCTCCACTTT.